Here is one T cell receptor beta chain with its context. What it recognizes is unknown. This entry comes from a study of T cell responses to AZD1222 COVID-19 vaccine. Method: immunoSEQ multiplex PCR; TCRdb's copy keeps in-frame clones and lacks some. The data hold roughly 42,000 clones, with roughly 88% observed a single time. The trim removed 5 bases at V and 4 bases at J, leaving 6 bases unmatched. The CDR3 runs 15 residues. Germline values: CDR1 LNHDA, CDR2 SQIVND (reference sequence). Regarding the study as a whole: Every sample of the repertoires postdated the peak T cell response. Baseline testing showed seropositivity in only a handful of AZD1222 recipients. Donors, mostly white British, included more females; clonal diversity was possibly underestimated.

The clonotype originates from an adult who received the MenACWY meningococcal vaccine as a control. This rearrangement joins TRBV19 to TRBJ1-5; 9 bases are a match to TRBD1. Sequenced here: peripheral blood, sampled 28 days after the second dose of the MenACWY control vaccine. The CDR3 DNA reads TGTGCCAGTAGTCCAGACAGGGGGAGAAATCAGCCCCAGCATTTT. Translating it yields CASSPDRGRNQPQHF.